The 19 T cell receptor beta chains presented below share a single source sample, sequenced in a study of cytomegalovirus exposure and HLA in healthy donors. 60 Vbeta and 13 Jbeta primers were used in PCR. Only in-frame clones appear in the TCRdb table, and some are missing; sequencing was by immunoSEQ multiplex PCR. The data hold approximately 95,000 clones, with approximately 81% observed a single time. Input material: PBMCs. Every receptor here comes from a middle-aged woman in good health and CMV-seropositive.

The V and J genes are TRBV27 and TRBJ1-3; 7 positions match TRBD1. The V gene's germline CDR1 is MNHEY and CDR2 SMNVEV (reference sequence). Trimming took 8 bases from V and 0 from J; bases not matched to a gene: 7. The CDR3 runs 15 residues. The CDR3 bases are TGTGCCAGCCAGGGCAGGGGGAGCTCTGGAAACACCATATATTTT. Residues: CASQGRGSSGNTIYF.

CDR3 protein: CASSPAGRGRAENTEAFF. CDR3 bases: TGTGCCAGCAGCCCCGCGGGCAGGGGGCGAGCGGAGAACACTGAAGCTTTCTTT. The genes are TRBV5-4 and TRBJ1-1; 8 positions agree with TRBD1. V lost 4 bases and J lost 1; bases outside the gene matches: 15. Germline V CDR1 and CDR2: SGHNT, YYREEE (reference sequence). This CDR3 comprises 18 residues.

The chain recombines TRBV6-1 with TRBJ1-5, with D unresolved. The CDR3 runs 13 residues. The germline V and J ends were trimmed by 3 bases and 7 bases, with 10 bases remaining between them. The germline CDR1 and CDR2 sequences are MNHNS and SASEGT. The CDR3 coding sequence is TGTGCCAGCAGTGATAGCGGGGTGCAGCCCCAGCATTTT. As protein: CASSDSGVQPQHF.

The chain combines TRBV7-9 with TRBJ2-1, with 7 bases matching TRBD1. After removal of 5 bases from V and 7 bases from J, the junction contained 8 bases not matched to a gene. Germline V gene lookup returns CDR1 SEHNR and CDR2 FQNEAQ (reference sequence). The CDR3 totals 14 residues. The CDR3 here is CASSPRDSANEQFF. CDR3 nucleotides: TGTGCCAGCAGCCCTCGGGACAGCGCTAATGAGCAGTTCTTC.

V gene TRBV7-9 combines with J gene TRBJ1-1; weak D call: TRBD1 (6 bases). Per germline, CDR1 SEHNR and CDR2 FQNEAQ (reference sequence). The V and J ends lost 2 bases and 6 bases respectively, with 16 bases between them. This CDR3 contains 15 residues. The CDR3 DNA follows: TGTGCCAGCAGCTTAAGGTGGGACACGGAGGCTGAAGCTTTCTTT. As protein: CASSLRWDTEAEAFF.

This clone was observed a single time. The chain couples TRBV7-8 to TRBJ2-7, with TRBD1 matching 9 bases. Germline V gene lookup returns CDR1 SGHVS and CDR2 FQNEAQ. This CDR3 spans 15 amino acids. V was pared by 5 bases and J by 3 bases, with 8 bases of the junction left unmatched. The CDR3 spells CASSRWTGEFYEQYF. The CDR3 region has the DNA TGTGCCAGCAGCCGATGGACAGGGGAATTCTACGAGCAGTACTTC.

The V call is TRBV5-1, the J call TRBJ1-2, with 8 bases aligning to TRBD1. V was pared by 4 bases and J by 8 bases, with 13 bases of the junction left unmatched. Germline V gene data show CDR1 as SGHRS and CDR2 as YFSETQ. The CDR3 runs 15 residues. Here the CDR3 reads CASSPLLGQGQGYTF. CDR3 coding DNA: TGCGCCAGCAGCCCGCTCCTTGGACAGGGTCAAGGCTACACCTTC.

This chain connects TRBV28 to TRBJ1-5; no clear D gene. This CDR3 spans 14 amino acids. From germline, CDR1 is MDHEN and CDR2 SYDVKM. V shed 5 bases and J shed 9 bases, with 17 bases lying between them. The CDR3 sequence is CASSRVNLFGPQHF. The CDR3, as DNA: TGTGCCAGCAGTCGGGTCAACCTCTTTGGGCCCCAGCATTTT. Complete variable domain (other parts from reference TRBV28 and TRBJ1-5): DVKVTQSSRYLVKRTGEKVFLECVQDMDHENMFWYRQDPGLGLRLIYFSYDVKMKEKGDIPEGYSVSREKKERFSLILESASTNQTSMYLCASSRVNLFGPQHFGDGTRLSIL.

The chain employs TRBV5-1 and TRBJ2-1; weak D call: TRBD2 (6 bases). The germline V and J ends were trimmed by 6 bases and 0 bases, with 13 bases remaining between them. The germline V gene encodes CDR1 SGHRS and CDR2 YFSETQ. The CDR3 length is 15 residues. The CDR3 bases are TGCGCCAGCAATCTGGGAGGAAGCTCCTACAATGAGCAGTTCTTC. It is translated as CASNLGGSSYNEQFF.

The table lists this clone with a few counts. For the CDR3, the DNA is TGTGCCAGCAGCTACCCGACAGGTATGAACACTGAAGCTTTCTTT. This codes for CASSYPTGMNTEAFF. The rearrangement links TRBV7-9 to TRBJ1-1; tentative D call: TRBD1 (6 bases). The CDR3 length is 15 residues. Per the germline V gene, CDR1 is SEHNR and CDR2 is FQNEAQ (reference sequence). The germline V and J ends were trimmed by 4 bases and 0 bases, with 12 bases remaining between them.

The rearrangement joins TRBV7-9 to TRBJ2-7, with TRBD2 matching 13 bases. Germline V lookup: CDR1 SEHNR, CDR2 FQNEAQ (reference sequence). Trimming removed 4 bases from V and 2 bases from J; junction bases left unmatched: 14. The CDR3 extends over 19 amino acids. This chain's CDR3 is CASSSQTSGRPSLPYEQYF. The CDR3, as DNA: TGTGCCAGCAGCTCACAGACTAGCGGGAGGCCCTCACTCCCCTACGAGCAGTACTTC.

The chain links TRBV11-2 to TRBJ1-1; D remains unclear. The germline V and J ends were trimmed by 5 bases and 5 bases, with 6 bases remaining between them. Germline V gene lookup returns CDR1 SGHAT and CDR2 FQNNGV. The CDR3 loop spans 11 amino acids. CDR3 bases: TGTGCCAGCAGCCAGAATACTGAAGCTTTCTTT. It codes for CASSQNTEAFF.

This CDR3 reads CASSFDSSGRYEQYF. DNA for the CDR3: TGTGCCAGCAGCTTCGACTCTAGCGGGAGGTACGAGCAGTACTTC. The chain uses TRBV5-4 and TRBJ2-7; 11 nucleotides match TRBD2. Looked up from germline, CDR1 is SGHNT and CDR2 is YYREEE (reference sequence). CDR3 size: 15 residues. Unmatched junction bases numbered 5, after V lost 2 bases and J lost 4 bases.

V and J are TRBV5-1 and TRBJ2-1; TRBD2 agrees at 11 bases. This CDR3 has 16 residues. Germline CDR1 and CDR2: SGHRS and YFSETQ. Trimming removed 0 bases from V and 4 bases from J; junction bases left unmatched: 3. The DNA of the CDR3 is TGCGCCAGCAGCTTGGTCGGGACTAGCGGTTACAATGAGCAGTTCTTC. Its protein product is CASSLVGTSGYNEQFF.

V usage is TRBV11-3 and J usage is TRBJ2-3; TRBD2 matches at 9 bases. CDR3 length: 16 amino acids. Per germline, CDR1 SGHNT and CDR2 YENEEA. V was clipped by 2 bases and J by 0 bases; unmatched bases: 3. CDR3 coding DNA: TGTGCCAGCAGCTTAAGGGCGGGAGGGAGCACAGATACGCAGTATTTT. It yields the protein CASSLRAGGSTDTQYF.

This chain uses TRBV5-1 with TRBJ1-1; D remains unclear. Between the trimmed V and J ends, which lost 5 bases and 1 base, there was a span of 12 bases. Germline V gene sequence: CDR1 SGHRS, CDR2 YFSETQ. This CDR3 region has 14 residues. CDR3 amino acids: CASSPRPGNTEAFF. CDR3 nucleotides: TGCGCCAGCAGTCCTCGTCCAGGGAACACTGAAGCTTTCTTT.

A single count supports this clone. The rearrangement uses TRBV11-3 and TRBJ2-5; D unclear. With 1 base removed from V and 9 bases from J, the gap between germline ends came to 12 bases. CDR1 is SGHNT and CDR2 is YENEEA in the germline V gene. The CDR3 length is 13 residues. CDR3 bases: TGTGCCAGCAGCTTAGTATTTGGCCAGGCCCAGTACTTC. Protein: CASSLVFGQAQYF.

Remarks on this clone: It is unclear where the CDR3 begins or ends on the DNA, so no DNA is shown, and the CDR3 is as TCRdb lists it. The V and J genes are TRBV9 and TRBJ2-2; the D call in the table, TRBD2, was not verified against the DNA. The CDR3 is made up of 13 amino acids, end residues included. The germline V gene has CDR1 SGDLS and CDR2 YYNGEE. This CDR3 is CASSVGSGNVVFF.

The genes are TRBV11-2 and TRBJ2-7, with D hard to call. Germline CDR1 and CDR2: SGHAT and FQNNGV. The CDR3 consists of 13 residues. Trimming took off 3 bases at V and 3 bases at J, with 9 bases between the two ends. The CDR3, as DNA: TGTGCCAGCAGCTTGTTAAACAGCTACGAGCAGTACTTC. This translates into CASSLLNSYEQYF.